These T cell receptor beta chains were read from a single sample in a study of blood T cell repertoires in COVID-19. Assay: immunoSEQ multiplex PCR; the TCRdb copy retains only in-frame clones and omits some. The data hold over 150,000 clones, with 88% observed a single time. Input material: peripheral blood. These receptors originate from a man aged 25 to 40 with acute or convalescent COVID-19. Both conserved end residues are part of each CDR3. D genes are given only for firm matches. Clone size, where shown, is once, few, many, or a class for clones that have expanded.

D: NA; V: TRBV5-1; J: TRBJ2-1; size: NA; DNA: TGCGCCAGCAGCCGGGTCCAGAATCCTTACAATGAGCAGTTCTTC; CDR3: CASSRVQNPYNEQFF
D: TRBD1; V: TRBV7-9; J: TRBJ2-7; size: NA; DNA: TGTGCCAGCAGCTCAACCGGGACAGCCTTACGCGAGCAGTACTTC; CDR3: CASSSTGTALREQYF
D: TRBD1; V: TRBV29-1; J: TRBJ2-7; size: NA; DNA: TGCAGCGTTGCTGCTGACAGGGGGTACGAGCAGTACTTC; CDR3: CSVAADRGYEQYF
D: TRBD1; V: TRBV29-1; J: TRBJ2-7; size: NA; DNA: TGCAGCGCCCGACAGGGGGCGAAGAACGAGCAGTACTTC; CDR3: CSARQGAKNEQYF
D: NA; V: TRBV24-1; J: TRBJ2-5; size: NA; DNA: TGTGCCACCAGTGATTTATCCAGGGGAGAGACCCAGTACTTC; CDR3: CATSDLSRGETQYF
D: NA; V: TRBV5-1; J: TRBJ1-4; size: NA; DNA: TGCGCCAGCAGCTTGCCACAGGGTGGAATTGATGAAAAACTGTTTTTT; CDR3: CASSLPQGGIDEKLFF
D: NA; V: TRBV9; J: TRBJ2-1; size: NA; DNA: TGTGCCAGCAGCGCTTACAGGGCTCAGGAGCAGTTCTTC; CDR3: CASSAYRAQEQFF
D: TRBD1; V: TRBV12-5; J: TRBJ1-4; size: NA; DNA: TGTGCTAGTGGTTCCGGGACAGGGTACGAAAAACTGTTTTTT; CDR3: CASGSGTGYEKLFF
D: NA; V: TRBV7-3; J: TRBJ2-1; size: NA; DNA: TGTGCCAGCAGCTTAACAACACCGCTAGGAGCCTACAATGAGCAGTTCTTC; CDR3: CASSLTTPLGAYNEQFF
D: TRBD1; V: TRBV5-1; J: TRBJ1-3; size: few; DNA: TGCGCCAGCCGTAAGACAGGGCCAGGAAACACCATATATTTT; CDR3: CASRKTGPGNTIYF
D: NA; V: TRBV2; J: TRBJ2-3; size: NA; DNA: TGTGCCAGCAGCCTGACTTCTACGCAGTATTTT; CDR3: CASSLTSTQYF
D: NA; V: TRBV18; J: TRBJ1-2; size: NA; DNA: TGTGCCAGCTCATCTGACTCGGGGTTTGGCTACACCTTC; CDR3: CASSSDSGFGYTF
D: NA; V: TRBV5-6; J: TRBJ1-6; size: NA; DNA: TGTGCCAGCAGCCAACGGCAGGGGAACTATAATTCACCCCTCCACTTT; CDR3: CASSQRQGNYNSPLHF
D: TRBD1; V: TRBV2; J: TRBJ1-6; size: NA; DNA: TGTGCCAGCAGTTCTTTTGGACAGGTGAATAATTCACCCCTCCACTTT; CDR3: CASSSFGQVNNSPLHF
D: NA; V: TRBV3-1/TRBV3-2; J: TRBJ2-7; size: NA; DNA: TGTGCCAGCAGCCAAGTCAACGAGCAGTACTTC; CDR3: CASSQVNEQYF
D: NA; V: TRBV7-9; J: TRBJ2-3; size: NA; DNA: TGTGCGGGGCAGAGGACGGGAGACACAGATACGCAGTATTTT; CDR3: CAGQRTGDTDTQYF
D: NA; V: TRBV6-1; J: TRBJ2-5; size: NA; DNA: TGTGCCAGCAGTTCCCCAGTTTACACGGAGACCCAGTACTTC; CDR3: CASSSPVYTETQYF
D: NA; V: TRBV20-1; J: TRBJ2-1; size: NA; DNA: TGCAGTCCTATACGGGACAATGAGCAGTTCTTC; CDR3: CSPIRDNEQFF
D: TRBD2; V: TRBV30; J: TRBJ2-3; size: NA; DNA: TGTGCCTGGAGTGTACGATTTAGCGGGAGGGGGGGAAGCACAGATACGCAGTATTTT; CDR3: CAWSVRFSGRGGSTDTQYF
D: NA; V: TRBV19; J: TRBJ2-5; size: NA; DNA: TGTGCCAGTAAATACACGGGGCAAGAGACCCAGTACTTC; CDR3: CASKYTGQETQYF
D: TRBD1; V: TRBV4-2; J: TRBJ1-2; size: NA; DNA: TGTGCCAGCAGCCAGGCAGGGGGAACTAACTATGGCTACACCTTC; CDR3: CASSQAGGTNYGYTF
D: TRBD2; V: TRBV6-5; J: TRBJ2-3; size: NA; DNA: TGTGCCAGCAGTTACTCCGCGGGGGGGACCTCTTTTACGCAGTATTTT; CDR3: CASSYSAGGTSFTQYF
D: NA; V: TRBV5-1; J: TRBJ1-2; size: NA; DNA: TGCGCCAGCAGCTTGGAGCGAGGAGGCTATGGCTACACCTTC; CDR3: CASSLERGGYGYTF
D: NA; V: TRBV5-4; J: TRBJ2-3; size: NA; DNA: TGTGCCAGCAGCGCCAGGGGACCTGCTAGCACAGATACGCAGTATTTT; CDR3: CASSARGPASTDTQYF
D: TRBD1; V: TRBV19; J: TRBJ1-1; size: NA; DNA: TGTGCCAGTAGGATGGGACAGGGGGCATCATGGACTGAAGCTTTCTTT; CDR3: CASRMGQGASWTEAFF
D: NA; V: TRBV18; J: TRBJ1-1; size: NA; DNA: TGTGCCAGCTCATACGACAGAAACACTGAAGCTTTCTTT; CDR3: CASSYDRNTEAFF
D: TRBD2; V: TRBV13; J: TRBJ2-7; size: NA; DNA: TGTGCCAGCAGCTTAGAGGGCGGGAGGATATACGAGCAGTACTTC; CDR3: CASSLEGGRIYEQYF
D: NA; V: TRBV11-2; J: TRBJ1-1; size: NA; DNA: TGTGCCAGCAGCCCCCAGGCGGGACCGAACACTGAAGCTTTCTTT; CDR3: CASSPQAGPNTEAFF
D: NA; V: TRBV2; J: TRBJ2-3; size: once; DNA: TGTGCCAGCAGCGGGTTGCCCGAAACAGATACGCAGTATTTT; CDR3: CASSGLPETDTQYF
D: NA; V: TRBV19; J: TRBJ1-6; size: NA; DNA: TGTGCCAGTAGTAATCGGGATTCACCCCTCCACTTT; CDR3: CASSNRDSPLHF
D: NA; V: TRBV28; J: TRBJ2-3; size: NA; DNA: TGTGCCAGCAGTTTATTAGCTGAAGGCACAGATACGCAGTATTTT; CDR3: CASSLLAEGTDTQYF
D: NA; V: TRBV2; J: TRBJ2-7; size: NA; DNA: TGTGCCAGCAGTTACAGGGTCGGTTACGAGCAGTACTTC; CDR3: CASSYRVGYEQYF
D: NA; V: TRBV28; J: TRBJ1-3; size: NA; DNA: TGTGCCAGCAGGCCTTCCGGGGGAGCTGGAAACACCATATATTTT; CDR3: CASRPSGGAGNTIYF